A selection of T cell receptor beta chains follows, all from one sample in a study of control samples from healthy donors and cancer patients. Some clones are missing from TCRdb's copy, which holds only in-frame ones; the method was immunoSEQ multiplex PCR. The sample has 90,000 to 130,000 clones; approximately 90% are singletons. The sequencing sample was made of PBMCs. These receptors all come from a woman in her sixties or seventies with lung cancer. Both conserved end residues are part of each CDR3. The D gene is left open where the match is weak. The size field is filled for only some rows; it gives once, few, many or a size class.

J	D	size	V	CDR3	DNA
TRBJ1-5	.	once	TRBV24-1	CATTMYSNQPQHF	TGTGCCACCACGATGTATAGCAATCAGCCCCAGCATTTT
TRBJ1-3	.	.	TRBV7-9	CASSSQDIGNTIYF	TGTGCCAGCAGCTCACAGGACATAGGAAACACCATATATTTT
TRBJ2-3	TRBD1	.	TRBV24-1	CATSDSGQGGTDTQYF	TGTGCCACCAGTGACTCGGGACAGGGTGGGACAGATACGCAGTATTTT
TRBJ2-1	TRBD2	.	TRBV3-1/TRBV3-2	CASSQGAGGPYNEQFF	TGTGCCAGCAGCCAAGGGGCGGGAGGGCCCTACAATGAGCAGTTCTTC
TRBJ2-7	TRBD2	.	TRBV6-5	CASSYSSSGTYEQYF	TGTGCCAGCAGTTACTCTTCCAGCGGGACCTACGAGCAGTACTTC
TRBJ2-3	TRBD2	.	TRBV7-9	CASSTGGERDTQYF	TGTGCCAGCAGTACGGGGGGGGAGCGGGATACGCAGTATTTT
TRBJ2-5	.	.	TRBV24-1	CATSDPRGAGETQYF	TGTGCCACCAGTGACCCGAGGGGGGCCGGGGAGACCCAGTACTTC
TRBJ1-2	.	.	TRBV20-1	CSASDQGAPYGYTF	TGCAGTGCTAGTGATCAGGGTGCCCCATATGGCTACACCTTC
TRBJ1-1	.	.	TRBV5-4	CASGSRGQLNTEAFF	TGTGCCAGCGGATCAAGAGGGCAGTTGAACACTGAAGCTTTCTTT
TRBJ1-1	TRBD1	.	TRBV5-1	CASSLTFYPGGMNTEAFF	TGCGCCAGCAGCTTAACTTTTTACCCAGGGGGAATGAACACTGAAGCTTTCTTT
TRBJ2-4	TRBD2	.	TRBV6-1	CASSEGLAGAKNIQYF	TGTGCCAGCAGTGAGGGACTAGCGGGAGCCAAAAACATTCAGTACTTC
TRBJ2-6	.	.	TRBV7-3	CASSLTQGNVLTF	TGTGCCAGCAGCTTAACGCAGGGTAACGTCCTGACTTTC
TRBJ1-2	.	.	TRBV18	CASSPVQGNYGYTF	TGTGCCAGCTCACCAGTACAGGGAAACTATGGCTACACCTTC
TRBJ2-7	TRBD2	once	TRBV11-1	CASSLGAGGSYEQYF	TGTGCCAGCAGCTTAGGAGCGGGGGGCTCCTACGAGCAGTACTTC
TRBJ1-3	.	.	TRBV5-5	CASSLDTGSGNTIYF	TGTGCCAGCAGCTTGGACACTGGCTCTGGAAACACCATATATTTT
TRBJ1-2	TRBD1	.	TRBV5-1	CASSLGQGNYGYTF	TGCGCCAGCAGCTTGGGACAGGGCAACTATGGCTACACCTTC
TRBJ1-3	.	.	TRBV5-1	CASSSQGSPGNTIYF	TGCGCCAGCAGCTCGCAGGGGTCGCCTGGAAACACCATATATTTT
TRBJ1-4	.	.	TRBV2	CASRDSSTNEKLFF	TGTGCCAGCAGGGACAGCTCAACTAATGAAAAACTGTTTTTT
TRBJ1-2	.	.	TRBV14	CASSHGDWGYTF	TGTGCCAGCAGCCACGGGGATTGGGGCTACACCTTC
TRBJ2-3	.	.	TRBV9	CASQGATDTQYF	TGTGCCAGCCAAGGGGCCACAGATACGCAGTATTTT
TRBJ2-7	TRBD1	.	TRBV5-6	CASSFLQGTYEQYF	TGTGCCAGCAGCTTCCTACAGGGGACCTACGAGCAGTACTTC
TRBJ1-5	.	.	TRBV6-2/TRBV6-3	CASSSAGRVGNQPQHF	TGTGCCAGCAGTTCCGCGGGAAGGGTCGGCAATCAGCCCCAGCATTTT
TRBJ1-1	TRBD1	.	TRBV27	CASSLTGDPSWTEAFF	TGTGCCAGCAGTCTTACAGGGGACCCATCATGGACTGAAGCTTTCTTT
TRBJ2-5	.	.	TRBV6-5	CASSYGKETQYF	TGTGCCAGCAGTTACGGAAAAGAGACCCAGTACTTC
TRBJ2-1	TRBD2	.	TRBV7-9	CASSVAGGAVDEQFF	TGTGCCAGCAGCGTAGCGGGAGGGGCCGTCGATGAGCAGTTCTTC
TRBJ2-2	.	.	TRBV5-1	CASSPGQVTGELFF	TGCGCCAGCAGCCCGGGGCAGGTCACCGGGGAGCTGTTTTTT
TRBJ1-2	.	once	TRBV5-4	CASSIQGNYGYTF	TGTGCCAGCAGCATACAGGGAAACTATGGCTACACCTTC
TRBJ2-7	TRBD1	.	TRBV7-9	CASSTFPGTGSYEQYF	TGTGCCAGCAGCACCTTTCCCGGGACAGGCTCCTACGAGCAGTACTTC
TRBJ2-2	.	.	TRBV7-2	CASSLAGPGELFF	TGTGCCAGCAGCTTAGCGGGACCCGGGGAGCTGTTTTTT
TRBJ1-4	.	.	TRBV19	CASSTPGREEKLFF	TGTGCCAGTAGTACCCCCGGACGGGAAGAAAAACTGTTTTTT
TRBJ2-4	.	.	TRBV3-1/TRBV3-2	CASSQGILIVDMAKNIQYF	TGTGCCAGCAGCCAAGGGATACTAATCGTAGATATGGCCAAAAACATTCAGTACTTC
TRBJ1-2	TRBD1	.	TRBV7-2	CASSLQGARYGYTF	TGTGCCAGCAGCCTACAGGGGGCGAGGTATGGCTACACCTTC
TRBJ1-1	.	once	TRBV5-1	CASSLWGTTEAFF	TGCGCCAGCAGCTTGTGGGGTACGACTGAAGCTTTCTTT
TRBJ2-7	TRBD1	.	TRBV3-1/TRBV3-2	CASSQGQGPYEQYF	TGTGCCAGCAGCCAAGGACAGGGACCCTACGAGCAGTACTTC
TRBJ2-1	TRBD2	.	TRBV11-3	CASSPGTREGKQFF	TGTGCCAGCAGCCCCGGGACTAGGGAAGGAAAGCAGTTCTTC
TRBJ1-4	.	few	TRBV19	CASSPTDRGEKLFF	TGTGCCAGTAGCCCGACGGACAGAGGCGAAAAACTGTTTTTT
TRBJ1-2	.	.	TRBV25-1	CAPRSGGEGGYTF	TGTGCCCCCCGATCGGGAGGGGAGGGAGGCTACACCTTC
TRBJ2-1	.	.	TRBV12-3/TRBV12-4	CASSYRGEQFF	TGTGCCAGCAGTTATCGGGGTGAGCAGTTCTTC
TRBJ2-7	.	.	TRBV27	CASSPGRAYEQYF	TGTGCCAGCAGTCCAGGAAGGGCCTACGAGCAGTACTTC
TRBJ2-7	TRBD1	.	TRBV5-1	CASSIGQGTNEQYF	TGCGCCAGCAGCATAGGACAGGGTACCAACGAGCAGTACTTC
TRBJ2-7	.	.	TRBV9	CASSVAWLPSYEQYF	TGTGCCAGCAGCGTAGCTTGGCTACCTTCCTACGAGCAGTACTTC
TRBJ2-7	TRBD2	.	TRBV7-9	CASSRTSGFSYEQYF	TGTGCCAGCAGCCGGACTAGCGGTTTCTCCTACGAGCAGTACTTC
TRBJ2-7	.	.	TRBV5-1	CASSDNYEQYF	TGCGCCAGCAGTGATAACTACGAGCAGTACTTC
TRBJ2-5	TRBD1	.	TRBV5-6	CASSSGQQETQYF	TGTGCCAGCAGCTCGGGACAGCAAGAGACCCAGTACTTC
TRBJ2-7	TRBD2	.	TRBV11-3	CASSSREVGFYEQYF	TGTGCCAGCAGCTCGCGGGAGGTCGGGTTCTACGAGCAGTACTTC
TRBJ2-7	.	few	TRBV19	CASSPRDGSYEQYF	TGTGCCAGTAGTCCCCGGGACGGATCCTACGAGCAGTACTTC
TRBJ2-7	TRBD1	.	TRBV7-2	CASRQGQQFFYEQYF	TGTGCCAGCAGACAGGGACAGCAATTTTTCTACGAGCAGTACTTC
TRBJ2-7	.	.	TRBV7-9	CASSQLLYEQYF	TGTGCCAGCAGTCAACTACTCTACGAGCAGTACTTC
TRBJ2-7	TRBD2	.	TRBV4-1	CASRASGRGVYEQYF	TGCGCCAGCAGGGCCTCGGGGCGGGGGGTTTACGAGCAGTACTTC
TRBJ1-4	.	.	TRBV12-3/TRBV12-4	CASNPNQGEKLFF	TGTGCCAGCAACCCAAATCAGGGTGAAAAACTGTTTTTT
TRBJ2-3	TRBD1	.	TRBV28	CASSLPGTGITSTDTQYF	TGTGCCAGCAGTTTACCCGGGACAGGGATTACCAGCACAGATACGCAGTATTTT
TRBJ2-7	.	.	TRBV6-5	CASSYRDMRDEQYF	TGTGCCAGCAGTTACCGGGACATGCGGGACGAGCAGTACTTC
TRBJ2-1	TRBD2	once	TRBV10-3	CATSPGLADNEQFF	TGTGCCACCTCACCGGGACTAGCGGACAATGAGCAGTTCTTC
TRBJ2-5	.	.	TRBV2	CASSEPRATTETQYF	TGTGCCAGCAGTGAACCCAGGGCCACAACGGAGACCCAGTACTTC